This T cell receptor (beta chain) was sequenced in a study of blood T cell repertoires in COVID-19. In the original analysis: Counts of nucleated cells, estimated from reference gene primer amplification, were obtained. Repertoires were generated with immunoSEQ multiplex PCR, while TCRdb's copy carries only in-frame clones and drops some. V and J calls and clone size are as listed in that table; D and trimming were resolved from the DNA. The sample lists 80,000 or so clones, roughly 90% occurring once. Trimming left V 4 bases short and J 4 bases short, with 12 bases between. Per germline, CDR1 SGHTA and CDR2 FQGTGA. This CDR3 region has 14 residues.

Sequencing input: peripheral blood. The sequence derives from a human donor in a cohort sampled during active COVID-19. The chain is built from TRBV7-3 and TRBJ2-3; D gene unclear. The CDR3 nucleotides are TGTGCCAGCAGCTCAATCTCGGTCGCAGATACGCAGTATTTT. Protein product: CASSSISVADTQYF.